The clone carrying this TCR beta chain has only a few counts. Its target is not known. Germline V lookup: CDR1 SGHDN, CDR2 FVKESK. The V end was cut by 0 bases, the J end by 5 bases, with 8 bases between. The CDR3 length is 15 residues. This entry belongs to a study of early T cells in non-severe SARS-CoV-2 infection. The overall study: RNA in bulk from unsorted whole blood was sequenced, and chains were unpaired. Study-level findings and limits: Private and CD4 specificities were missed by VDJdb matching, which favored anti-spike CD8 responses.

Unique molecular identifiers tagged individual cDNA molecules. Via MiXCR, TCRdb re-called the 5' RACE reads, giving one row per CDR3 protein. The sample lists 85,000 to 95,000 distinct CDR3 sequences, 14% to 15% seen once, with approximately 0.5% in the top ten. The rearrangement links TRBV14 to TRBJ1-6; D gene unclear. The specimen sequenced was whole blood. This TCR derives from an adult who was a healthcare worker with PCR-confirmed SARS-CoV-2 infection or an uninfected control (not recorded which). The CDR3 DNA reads TGTGCCAGCAGCCAAGATCGAACGAATAATTCACCCCTCCACTTT. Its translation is CASSQDRTNNSPLHF.